The 27 T cell receptor beta chains below come from one sample, sequenced in a study of blood T cell repertoires in COVID-19. Sequenced by immunoSEQ multiplex PCR; TCRdb stores in-frame clones only, minus some. Of some 110,000 clones in the sample, about nine tenths were seen once. Source material: peripheral blood. Receptors originate from a man aged 35-49 years with acute or convalescent COVID-19.

In nucleotides, the CDR3 is TGCAGTGCTAGTGCTCCAGGGGAGCAGTACTTC. This sequence encodes CSASAPGEQYF. The V and J genes are TRBV20-1 and TRBJ2-7, with a possible D match to TRBD1 (5 bases). The CDR3 contains 11 residues. CDR1 and CDR2 from the germline V gene are DFQATT and SNEGSKA (reference sequence). With 3 bases removed from V and 7 bases from J, the gap between germline ends came to 10 bases.

This clone was counted only a few times. This rearrangement joins TRBV7-8 to TRBJ2-2; the D gene is possibly TRBD2 (6 bases). The CDR3 is made up of 16 amino acids. The V end lost 3 bases, the J end lost 6 bases, and 17 bases lay between the germline ends. Germline V gene data show CDR1 as SGHVS and CDR2 as FQNEAQ. CDR3 DNA sequence: TGTGCCAGCAGCTTGGACCCGGGAGTAGGAGCCGGGGAGCTGTTTTTT. As protein: CASSLDPGVGAGELFF.

The J gene is TRBJ1-5, the V gene TRBV15; TRBD1 might be the D (6 bases). Trimming pared 1 base from V and 4 bases from J, leaving 11 bases between. The germline V gene has CDR1 LNHNV and CDR2 YYDKDF (reference sequence). CDR3 length: 15 residues. The CDR3 region is CATSRATGLNQPQHF. The CDR3 coding sequence is TGTGCCACCAGCAGAGCTACAGGGCTAAATCAGCCCCAGCATTTT.

The chain combines TRBV6-6 with TRBJ1-6; 9 positions match TRBD1. The germline CDR1 and CDR2 sequences are MNHNY and SVGAGI (reference sequence). Trimming cost V 2 bases and J 10 bases; bases outside gene matches: 6. CDR3 size: 15 residues. The CDR3 bases are TGTGCCAGCAGTTACCCTGGACAGGGGATATCACCCCTCCACTTT. This codes for CASSYPGQGISPLHF.

The gene calls are TRBV7-2 and TRBJ1-5; TRBD1 agrees at 7 bases. This CDR3 spans 17 amino acids. Trimming removed 3 bases from V and 0 bases from J; junction bases left unmatched: 8. Germline V lookup: CDR1 SGHTA, CDR2 FQGNSA. CDR3 nucleotide sequence: TGTGCCAGCAGCTTTGACGGACAGGCACATAGCAATCAGCCCCAGCATTTT. This translates into CASSFDGQAHSNQPQHF.

This chain uses TRBV3-1 (or the pseudogene TRBV3-2) with TRBJ1-1; weak D call: TRBD1 (5 bases). The CDR3 extends over 15 amino acids. Germline V lookup: CDR1 LGHDT, CDR2 YNNKEL (reference sequence). V lost 0 bases to trimming and J lost 4 bases, with 12 bases between them. The CDR3 sequence is CASSQDPPRGTEAFF. The DNA for the CDR3 is TGTGCCAGCAGCCAAGATCCCCCTAGGGGCACTGAAGCTTTCTTT.

The CDR3 nucleotides are TGTGCCAGCAGCTCGACAGGGGAGCGCACTGAAGCTTTCTTT. It encodes CASSSTGERTEAFF. The chain links TRBV11-3 to TRBJ1-1; the match to TRBD1 covers 8 bases. V lost 4 bases to trimming and J lost 4 bases; unmatched junction nucleotides: 5. CDR3 length equals 14 residues. Germline V gene data show CDR1 as SGHNT and CDR2 as YENEEA.

The J gene is TRBJ1-3, the V gene TRBV10-3; 7 nucleotides match TRBD1. This CDR3 region has 15 residues. Germline V CDR1 and CDR2: ENHRY, SYGVKD. V was pared by 3 bases and J by 1 base, with 3 bases of the junction left unmatched. DNA of the CDR3: TGTGCCATCAGTGAAAGGGGGCGGTCTGGAAACACCATATATTTT. Its translation: CAISERGRSGNTIYF.

The rearrangement links TRBV28 to TRBJ2-3; 9 bases agree with TRBD2. There are 18 residues in the CDR3. Losses at the gene ends were 1 base for V and 1 base for J; bases not matched to a gene: 9. Per germline, CDR1 MDHEN and CDR2 SYDVKM. The CDR3 loop reads CASSLYSGGNLGTDTQYF. CDR3 nucleotide sequence: TGTGCCAGCAGTTTATATAGCGGGGGTAATCTGGGCACAGATACGCAGTATTTT.

This chain links TRBV3-1 (or the pseudogene TRBV3-2) with TRBJ2-3; D is unresolved. Germline assignment: CDR1 LGHDT and CDR2 YNNKEL (reference sequence). V lost 4 bases and J 4 bases, leaving 9 bases between the germline ends. This CDR3 has 13 residues. CDR3 region: CASSPRGADTQYF. The DNA of the CDR3 is TGTGCCAGCAGCCCCCGAGGCGCAGATACGCAGTATTTT.

V usage is TRBV19 and J usage is TRBJ2-7; D gene ambiguous. CDR3 length: 13 amino acids. Deletions cut 3 bases from V and 6 bases from J, with 12 bases between. From germline, CDR1 is LNHDA and CDR2 SQIVND (reference sequence). This chain's CDR3 is CASSIISPGEQYF. The CDR3 region has the DNA TGTGCCAGTAGTATCATAAGTCCAGGCGAGCAGTACTTC.

The chain employs TRBV19 and TRBJ2-6, with unresolved D. The CDR3 covers 15 residues. Per germline, CDR1 LNHDA and CDR2 SQIVND (reference sequence). Trimming removed 3 bases from V and 0 bases from J, with 6 bases in between. CDR3 nucleotides: TGTGCCAGTAGTATTGTCAGCTCTGGGGCCAACGTCCTGACTTTC. Protein: CASSIVSSGANVLTF.

The chain employs TRBV6-9 and TRBJ1-2, with TRBD1 matching over 7 bases. With V trimmed by 7 bases and J by 5 bases, 13 bases remained unmatched. This CDR3 has 15 amino acids. The germline V gene encodes CDR1 MNHGY and CDR2 SVAAGI. CDR3 coding DNA: TGTGCCAGCACCCCCACCCACAGGGGCCTGTATGGCTACACCTTC. Translated: CASTPTHRGLYGYTF.

The V and J genes are TRBV5-6 and TRBJ2-7; possibly TRBD1 for D (7 bases). V was pared by 4 bases and J by 0 bases, with 17 bases between. CDR1 and CDR2 from the germline V gene are SGHDT and YYEEEE. This CDR3 has 16 amino acids. The CDR3, as DNA: TGTGCCAGCAGCGGGGGCTACAGGGGACTCTCCTACGAGCAGTACTTC. Its translation is CASSGGYRGLSYEQYF.

This clone was seen once. V and J are TRBV6-6 and TRBJ2-7, with D possibly being TRBD1 (6 bases). Germline V lookup: CDR1 MNHNY, CDR2 SVGAGI (reference sequence). V lost 2 bases to trimming and J lost 4 bases, with 9 bases between them. The CDR3 has 13 residues. The CDR3, as DNA: TGTGCCAGCAGTTACCGGGACAAATACGAGCAGTACTTC. Translated, it gives CASSYRDKYEQYF.

The gene calls are TRBV5-1 and TRBJ2-1; 12 bases agree with TRBD2. The CDR3 spans 18 residues. With V trimmed by 0 bases and J by 1 base, 5 bases remained unmatched. Germline values: CDR1 SGHRS, CDR2 YFSETQ. CDR3 amino acids: CASSLGGLAGTSYNEQFF. The CDR3 DNA is TGCGCCAGCAGCTTGGGGGGACTAGCGGGTACTTCCTACAATGAGCAGTTCTTC.

The chain is built from TRBV29-1 and TRBJ2-1, with 9 bases that match TRBD2. This CDR3 is 15 amino acids long. After removal of 7 bases from V and 6 bases from J, the junction contained 13 bases not matched to a gene. CDR1 SQVTM and CDR2 ANQGSEA come from the germline V gene. The CDR3 region has the DNA TGCAGCGCGGGACTAGCCAAGGAAACTACCAATGAGCAGTTCTTC. Protein: CSAGLAKETTNEQFF.

The chain joins TRBV7-8 to TRBJ1-5, with 8 bases fitting TRBD1. Germline V CDR1 and CDR2: SGHVS, FQNEAQ. Trimming cost V 5 bases and J 10 bases; bases outside gene matches: 10. This CDR3 region has 14 residues. The CDR3 is CASSPPQGAVPQHF. CDR3 nucleotide sequence: TGTGCCAGCAGCCCACCCCAGGGGGCGGTTCCCCAGCATTTT.

In DNA, the CDR3 is TGTGCCAGGGAACGACTAGCGGGGTCCTACAATGAGCAGTTCTTC. Translation: CARERLAGSYNEQFF. This chain links TRBV2 with TRBJ2-1; TRBD2 matches 11 bases. J was trimmed by 1 base and V by 9 bases; bases with no gene match: 5. The length of the CDR3 is 15 residues. CDR1 SNHLY and CDR2 FYNNEI come from the germline V gene. The full variable domain, with the rest looked up from reference TRBV2 and TRBJ2-1, is EPEVTQTPSHQVTQMGQEVILRCVPISNHLYFYWYRQILGQKVEFLVSFYNNEISEKSEIFDDQFSVERPDGSNFTLKIRSTKLEDSAMYFCARERLAGSYNEQFFGPGTRLTVL.

The chain combines TRBV2 with TRBJ2-5, with TRBD2 matching over 14 bases. Trimming at V came to 2 bases and at J to 5 bases, leaving 13 bases not matched to a gene. Looked up from germline, CDR1 is SNHLY and CDR2 is FYNNEI. This CDR3 contains 19 residues. CDR3 sequence (DNA): TGTGCCAGCAGTGAATCGGAGGGACTAGCGGGAGCGTCGTGGGAGACCCAGTACTTC. Its translation: CASSESEGLAGASWETQYF.

The V gene is TRBV27, the J gene TRBJ1-4; D might be TRBD1 (5 bases). V lost 6 bases to trimming and J lost 7 bases, with 18 bases between them. The CDR3 covers 15 residues. CDR1 MNHEY and CDR2 SMNVEV come from the germline V gene (reference sequence). The CDR3 spells CASSSTGRVTEKLFF. DNA for the CDR3: TGTGCCAGCAGCTCAACGGGCAGGGTGACTGAAAAACTGTTTTTT.

This chain connects TRBV15 to TRBJ2-3; D gene unclear. Looked up from germline, CDR1 is LNHNV and CDR2 is YYDKDF (reference sequence). Trimming took off 0 bases at V and 0 bases at J, with 13 bases between the two ends. CDR3 length equals 17 residues. CDR3 nucleotides: TGTGCCACCAGCAGAGATGCCCTCGGAGCTAGCACAGATACGCAGTATTTT. Protein sequence: CATSRDALGASTDTQYF.

The V gene is TRBV5-4, the J gene TRBJ1-5, with TRBD1 identical over 8 bases. V shed 4 bases and J 5 bases; nucleotides not matched to a gene: 8. Germline loops: CDR1 SGHNT, CDR2 YYREEE (reference sequence). The CDR3 loop spans 15 amino acids. Here the CDR3 reads CASSGQGGIYQPQHF. The DNA for the CDR3 is TGTGCCAGCAGCGGACAGGGAGGAATATATCAGCCCCAGCATTTT.

This chain links TRBV5-6 with TRBJ1-6, with 11 bases identical to TRBD1. CDR3 length: 16 amino acids. From germline, CDR1 is SGHDT and CDR2 YYEEEE. Trimming took 4 bases from V and 4 from J; bases not matched to a gene: 4. CDR3 in DNA: TGTGCCAGCAGCACCGGGACAGGGGGTTATAATTCACCCCTCCACTTT. It is translated as CASSTGTGGYNSPLHF.

CDR3 in amino acids: CASSPSGETDTQYF. CDR3 DNA: TGTGCCAGCAGCCCTAGCGGGGAAACAGATACGCAGTATTTT. The rearrangement uses TRBV7-3 and TRBJ2-3, with 9 nucleotides matching TRBD2. Germline V gene data show CDR1 as SGHTA and CDR2 as FQGTGA. V dropped 5 bases and J dropped 3; count of bases not matched to a gene: 3. The CDR3 consists of 14 residues.

This clone was detected once. This chain connects TRBV10-3 to TRBJ1-4; 10 bases agree with TRBD1. The ends lost 0 bases at V and 5 bases at J; junction bases unmatched: 0. Germline CDR1 reads ENHRY; CDR2 reads SYGVKD. The CDR3 contains 15 residues. This CDR3 reads CAISESDRGNEKLFF. DNA for the CDR3: TGTGCCATCAGTGAGTCGGACAGGGGGAATGAAAAACTGTTTTTT.

This sequence joins TRBV14 and TRBJ1-2; D not certain. CDR3 length equals 14 residues. Germline V lookup: CDR1 SGHDN, CDR2 FVKESK. Trimming left V 1 base short and J 7 bases short, with 13 bases between. The CDR3 coding sequence is TGTGCCAGCAGCCAAGTTCCCCAAGCGGGTGGCTACACCTTC. The encoded protein is CASSQVPQAGGYTF.